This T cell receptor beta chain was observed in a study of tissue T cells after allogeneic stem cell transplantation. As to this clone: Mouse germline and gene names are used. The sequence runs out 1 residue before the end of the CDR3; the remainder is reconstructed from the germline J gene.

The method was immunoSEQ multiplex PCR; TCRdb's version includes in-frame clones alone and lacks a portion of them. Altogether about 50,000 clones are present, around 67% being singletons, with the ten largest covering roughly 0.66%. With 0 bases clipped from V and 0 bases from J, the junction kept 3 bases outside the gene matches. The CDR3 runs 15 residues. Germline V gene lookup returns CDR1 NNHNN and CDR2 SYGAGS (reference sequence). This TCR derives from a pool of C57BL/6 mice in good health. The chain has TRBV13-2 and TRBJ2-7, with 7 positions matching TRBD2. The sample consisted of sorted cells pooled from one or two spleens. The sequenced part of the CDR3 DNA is TGTGCCAGCGGTGATGAACTGGGGCGCTCCTATGAACAGTAC. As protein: CASGDELGRSYEQY. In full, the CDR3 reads CASGDELGRSYEQYF.